Following are 28 T cell receptor beta chains from one sample sequenced in a study of T-cell memory formation after mild COVID-19. A single record per CDR3 protein comes from TCRdb applying MiXCR to the 5' RACE reads. The sample consists of just over 300,000 distinct CDR3 sequences, just under 20% of them appearing once. Input material: PBMCs or a T cell subset sorted from them (not recorded which). Receptor source: a man younger than 35 who had mild COVID-19 (a few samples of this study predate the infection). Cell type and time point are not known.

This clonotype was seen ten or more times. This chain links TRBV3-1 with TRBJ1-2; possible D gene TRBD1, 5 bases. Per the germline V gene, CDR1 is LGHDT and CDR2 is YNNKEL (reference sequence). This CDR3 is 15 amino acids long. The V end lost 2 bases, the J end lost 8 bases, and 18 bases lay between the germline ends. The CDR3 loop is CASSQSIQGIYGYTF. CDR3 nucleotides: TGTGCCAGCAGCCAAAGTATCCAGGGTATCTACGGCTACACCTTC. Together with reference TRBV3-1 and TRBJ1-2, the CDR3 gives the full variable domain: DTAVSQTPKYLVTQMGNDKSIKCEQNLGHDTMYWYKQDSKKFLKIMFSYNNKELIINETVPNRFSPKSPDKAHLNLHINSLELGDSAVYFCASSQSIQGIYGYTFGSGTRLTVV.

J is TRBJ1-4 and V is TRBV29-1, with a possible D match to TRBD1 (5 bases). The CDR3 spans 14 residues. Between the trimmed V and J ends, which lost 2 bases and 5 bases, there was a span of 12 bases. Germline lookup yields CDR1 SQVTM and CDR2 ANQGSEA. CDR3 DNA: TGCAGCGTTGAAAGACCAGGGCCAAATGAAAAACTGTTTTTT. Translation: CSVERPGPNEKLFF.

The V and J genes are TRBV7-2 and TRBJ2-3, with D possibly being TRBD1 or TRBD2 (5 bases each). Germline CDR1 and CDR2: SGHTA and FQGNSA. The V and J ends lost 5 bases and 6 bases respectively, with 9 bases between them. This CDR3 is built from 12 residues. As DNA, the CDR3 is TGTGCCAGCAGCCGAGGGGTGGATACGCAGTATTTT. Translation: CASSRGVDTQYF.

The chain has TRBV7-8 and TRBJ2-3; the D gene is possibly TRBD2 (6 bases). Per the germline V gene, CDR1 is SGHVS and CDR2 is FQNEAQ. This CDR3 spans 17 amino acids. V was trimmed by 5 bases and J by 5 bases, leaving 23 bases between them. CDR3 DNA sequence: TGTGCCAGCAGCAAAGAGGAAGTCGGGCGGAGGGGAGATACGCAGTATTTT. Protein product: CASSKEEVGRRGDTQYF.

This clonotype was seen a few times. This rearrangement joins TRBV29-1 to TRBJ1-2; D gene uncertain. Germline CDR1 SQVTM, CDR2 ANQGSEA. The CDR3 has 12 amino acids. Trimming took 3 bases from V and 4 from J, leaving 9 bases between them. This chain's CDR3 is CSVDSPTYGYTF. CDR3 nucleotides: TGCAGCGTTGACAGCCCTACCTATGGCTACACCTTC.

The chain uses TRBV4-2 and TRBJ2-2, with TRBD1 matching over 9 bases. Trimming at V came to 0 bases and at J to 3 bases, leaving 5 bases not matched to a gene. CDR3 size: 17 residues. The germline gives CDR1 LGHNA, CDR2 YNFKEQ. CDR3 sequence reads: CASSQDQGTGHTGELFF. The CDR3 coding sequence is TGTGCCAGCAGCCAAGATCAGGGGACAGGGCACACCGGGGAGCTGTTTTTT.

This clonotype was seen a handful of times. J is TRBJ2-5 and V is TRBV7-2, with no clear D. V lost 1 base, J lost 1 base, and 10 bases lay in between. This CDR3 has 15 amino acids. Germline V CDR1 and CDR2: SGHTA, FQGNSA. DNA for the CDR3: TGTGCCAGCAGCTTAGATCCGTACAGCCAAGAGACCCAGTACTTC. This codes for CASSLDPYSQETQYF.

V gene TRBV20-1 combines with J gene TRBJ2-3; D gene uncertain. The CDR3 extends over 13 amino acids. The V gene's germline CDR1 is DFQATT and CDR2 SNEGSKA (reference sequence). V shed 1 base and J shed 1 base, with 6 bases lying between them. The CDR3 region is CSARAPGTDTQYF. DNA for the CDR3: TGCAGTGCTAGAGCCCCAGGCACAGATACGCAGTATTTT.

This rearrangement joins TRBV6-2 or TRBV6-3 to TRBJ2-7, with TRBD1 as a possible D gene (6 bases). Germline values: CDR1 MNHEY, CDR2 SVGEGT. The CDR3 is made up of 12 amino acids. V lost 6 bases and J 4 bases, leaving 10 bases between the germline ends. CDR3 nucleotides: TGTGCCAGCAGGTCAGGGGTTTACGAGCAGTACTTC. Its protein product is CASRSGVYEQYF.

The V gene is TRBV9, the J gene TRBJ2-7, with D perhaps TRBD1 (6 bases). Trimming took 4 bases from V and 1 from J, leaving 18 bases between them. This CDR3 region has 16 residues. Germline V lookup: CDR1 SGDLS, CDR2 YYNGEE. DNA of the CDR3: TGTGCCAGCAGCATACCCAGGGGCCTAATGTCCTACGAGCAGTACGTC. Protein: CASSIPRGLMSYEQYV.

CDR3 nucleotide sequence: TGCGCCAGCAGTCCCGGTTGGTACACAGATACGCAGTATTTT. Its protein is CASSPGWYTDTQYF. V is TRBV5-1 and J is TRBJ2-3; D is uncertain. CDR3 length: 14 amino acids. CDR1 is SGHRS, CDR2 YFSETQ, per germline. V lost 5 bases and J lost 2, with 12 bases in between.

This clonotype was observed many times. The chain links TRBV7-6 to TRBJ1-6; TRBD1 is a possible D gene (5 bases). The CDR3 extends over 15 amino acids. From germline, CDR1 is SGHVS and CDR2 FNYEAQ. Trimming cost V 5 bases and J 7 bases, with 15 bases left between them. The CDR3 bases are TGTGCCAGCAGCGCCATGATAAGGGACAATTCACCCCTCCACTTT. Translating gives CASSAMIRDNSPLHF.

This clonotype was observed a few times. The gene calls are TRBV20-1 and TRBJ1-1; the D gene is possibly TRBD1 (6 bases). The V end lost 3 bases, the J end lost 4 bases, and 6 bases lay between the germline ends. Germline CDR1 and CDR2: DFQATT and SNEGSKA (reference sequence). The CDR3 sequence is 11 residues long. The CDR3: CSASRGTEAFF. The CDR3 DNA sequence: TGCAGTGCTAGCAGGGGCACTGAAGCTTTCTTT.

This clonotype was seen a few times. V is TRBV29-1 and J is TRBJ2-1; TRBD1 matches at 9 bases. From germline, CDR1 is SQVTM and CDR2 ANQGSEA. Losses at the gene ends were 7 bases for V and 9 bases for J; bases not matched to a gene: 13. The CDR3 covers 14 residues. CDR3 region: CSAGGGQGPSEQFF. The CDR3 DNA is TGCAGCGCAGGTGGGGGACAGGGTCCTAGTGAGCAGTTCTTC.

This chain joins TRBV5-1 and TRBJ1-2, with D possibly being TRBD1 (5 bases). The CDR3 length is 15 residues. V lost 4 bases, J lost 2 bases, and 15 bases lay in between. Per the germline V gene, CDR1 is SGHRS and CDR2 is YFSETQ. CDR3 sequence: CASSQQVSQNYGYTF. CDR3 DNA sequence: TGCGCCAGCAGCCAACAGGTCTCCCAGAACTATGGCTACACCTTC.

This clonotype was seen more than once but under ten times. J is TRBJ2-1 and V is TRBV20-1; 7 positions agree with TRBD2. The CDR3 contains 16 residues. Germline trimming cut 5 bases from V and 0 bases from J; bases unmatched to any gene: 10. The V gene's germline CDR1 is DFQATT and CDR2 SNEGSKA (reference sequence). CDR3 amino acids: CSASSSGPSSYNEQFF. CDR3 nucleotides: TGCAGTGCTTCGTCTAGCGGACCTAGCTCCTACAATGAGCAGTTCTTC.

This rearrangement joins TRBV7-3 to TRBJ2-2, with D unresolved. The CDR3 covers 16 residues. Germline V gene sequence: CDR1 SGHTA, CDR2 FQGTGA. V shed 0 bases and J shed 4 bases, with 12 bases lying between them. DNA of the CDR3: TGTGCCAGCAGCTTAACGGCCGGAGTGAGCACCGGGGAGCTGTTTTTT. Its protein product is CASSLTAGVSTGELFF. The variable domain in full, with the rest retrieved from reference TRBV7-3 and TRBJ2-2, is GAGVSQTPSNKVTEKGKYVELRCDPISGHTALYWYRQSLGQGPEFLIYFQGTGAADDSGLPNDRFFAVRPEGSVSTLKIQRTERGDSAVYLCASSLTAGVSTGELFFGEGSRLTVL.

The genes are TRBV12-3 or TRBV12-4 and TRBJ1-1; 8 positions match TRBD1. The CDR3 totals 13 residues. The ends lost 6 bases at V and 3 bases at J; junction bases unmatched: 3. Here the CDR3 reads CASSPRGHTEAFF. In DNA form, the CDR3 reads TGTGCCAGCAGCCCCAGGGGGCACACTGAAGCTTTCTTT.

The V gene is TRBV7-3, the J gene TRBJ2-5; 10 nucleotides match TRBD2. Unmatched junction bases numbered 4, after V lost 5 bases and J lost 1 base. The CDR3 length is 15 residues. Germline assignment: CDR1 SGHTA and CDR2 FQGTGA. The CDR3 region has the DNA TGTGCCAGCAGCCACAGCGGGGGGGCCCAAGAGACCCAGTACTTC. Protein sequence: CASSHSGGAQETQYF.

V gene TRBV6-5 combines with J gene TRBJ1-1; no clear D. The CDR3 extends over 12 amino acids. Germline loops: CDR1 MNHEY, CDR2 SVGAGI. V dropped 7 bases and J dropped 7 bases, with 13 bases sitting between them. The CDR3 spells CASKTWRSEAFF. The CDR3 bases are TGTGCCAGCAAAACCTGGCGGAGTGAAGCTTTCTTT.

The chain joins TRBV28 to TRBJ1-2; TRBD1 might be the D (5 bases). Trimming cost V 5 bases and J 9 bases, with 10 bases left between them. This CDR3 has 11 amino acids. The germline V gene encodes CDR1 MDHEN and CDR2 SYDVKM. The CDR3 nucleotides are TGTGCCAGCAGTCGGACATGGCGCTACACCTTC. It encodes CASSRTWRYTF.

This clonotype showed up just a few times. The chain recombines TRBV10-3 with TRBJ2-5, with a weak D call TRBD2 (6 bases). This CDR3 region has 13 residues. CDR1 and CDR2 (germline): ENHRY, SYGVKD. V shed 8 bases and J shed 5 bases, with 15 bases lying between them. The DNA for the CDR3 is TGTGCCATCGGGGGGAGCCTTGACGAGACCCAGTACTTC. Amino acid sequence: CAIGGSLDETQYF.

This clonotype appeared a few times. The gene calls are TRBV4-3 and TRBJ2-3, with 8 nucleotides matching TRBD2. V was pared by 4 bases and J by 6 bases, with 9 bases of the junction left unmatched. Per the germline V gene, CDR1 is LGHNA and CDR2 is YSLEER. The CDR3 loop spans 15 amino acids. The CDR3 loop reads CASSRTAGEPDTQYF. The CDR3 region has the DNA TGCGCCAGCAGCCGAACAGCGGGGGAGCCCGATACGCAGTATTTT.

The rearrangement uses TRBV6-2 or TRBV6-3 and TRBJ2-5, with D unresolved. The CDR3 sequence is 13 residues long. V lost 6 bases and J 4 bases, leaving 12 bases between the germline ends. CDR1 and CDR2 (germline): MNHEY, SVGEGT. In nucleotides, the CDR3 is TGTGCCAGCAGACCGCCAGGTTCAGAGACCCAGTACTTC. This sequence encodes CASRPPGSETQYF.

This chain joins TRBV6-1 and TRBJ2-7; 7 bases align to TRBD1. Looked up from germline, CDR1 is MNHNS and CDR2 is SASEGT. Germline trimming cut 6 bases from V and 5 bases from J; bases unmatched to any gene: 7. This CDR3 is 13 amino acids long. The chain's CDR3 is CASSPGGTHEQYV. CDR3 sequence (DNA): TGTGCCAGCAGCCCAGGGGGAACCCACGAGCAGTACGTC.

This clonotype was counted only a few times. The J gene is TRBJ2-1, the V gene TRBV3-1; possibly TRBD1 or TRBD2 for D (5 bases each). The CDR3 runs to 14 residues. Germline CDR1 and CDR2: LGHDT and YNNKEL (reference sequence). V lost 0 bases and J lost 8, with 11 bases in between. For the CDR3, the DNA is TGTGCCAGCAGCCAAGATCCCGGGACCCATGAGCAGTTCTTC. Translating gives CASSQDPGTHEQFF.

In its sample, this clonotype was seen a few times. The rearrangement joins TRBV20-1 to TRBJ1-5, with a weak D call TRBD1 (5 bases). The CDR3 has 14 amino acids. Between the trimmed V and J ends, which lost 6 bases and 1 base, there was a span of 13 bases. Germline lookup yields CDR1 DFQATT and CDR2 SNEGSKA (reference sequence). This CDR3 reads CSAQIRDSNQPQHF. CDR3 bases: TGCAGTGCCCAAATCCGGGACAGCAATCAGCCCCAGCATTTT.

This clonotype was detected a few times. J is TRBJ2-1 and V is TRBV5-1, with a weak D call TRBD2 (6 bases). This CDR3 comprises 15 residues. V lost 0 bases to trimming and J lost 9 bases, with 16 bases between them. Germline-derived CDR1 and CDR2 are SGHRS and YFSETQ. The CDR3 nucleotides read TGCGCCAGCAGCTTGGGTGTCGGGGGACTCTCTGAGCAGTTCTTC. Translating gives CASSLGVGGLSEQFF.